This paragraph reports one T cell receptor (beta chain). The protocol was immunoSEQ multiplex PCR, while the TCRdb copy is restricted to in-frame clones and leaves out a portion. Counted here are about 62,000 clones, 87% occurring once; the ten biggest clones make up 9.5% to 15%. These data originate in a study of lymphopenia after photon versus proton radiotherapy. Sequencing used peripheral blood, obtained from a patient treated with proton-based radiotherapy. This clonotype was obtained from a man older than 75 with esophageal cancer.

CDR3 in amino acids: CASSLYGGGTYEQYF. CDR3 bases: TGCGCCAGCAGCTTGTATGGGGGAGGGACCTACGAGCAGTACTTC. The rearrangement joins TRBV5-1 to TRBJ2-7; TRBD2 aligns across 7 bases. This CDR3 has 15 residues. CDR1 and CDR2 from the germline V gene are SGHRS and YFSETQ. J lost 2 bases, V lost 1 base, and 6 bases had no gene match.